This T cell receptor beta chain was captured in a study of identical twins. Study-wide results and limits: Within beta out-of-frame sequences, the excess sharing observed between twins was weaker. Compared with unrelated sharing, twin-shared out-of-frame alpha sequences had more low-probability sequences. Modelling underestimated the level of out-of-frame TCR alpha sharing observed in monozygotic twins.

This clonotype was found a few times. Its antigen is unidentified. TCRdb fed the 5' RACE reads into MiXCR, producing one record per CDR3 protein. The table shows under 300,000 distinct CDR3 sequences, with over 12% occurring only once. All of the donors were Caucasians in good health. The CDR3 totals 16 residues. Trimming at V came to 3 bases and at J to 4 bases, leaving 10 bases not matched to a gene. In germline, CDR1 is SGDLS, CDR2 YYNGEE. The sequence was obtained from a woman aged 18-35 years in good health. Source material: memory (CD45RO+) T cells sorted from blood. This chain links TRBV9 with TRBJ2-5, with TRBD2 matching 9 bases. Written as DNA, the CDR3 is TGTGCCAGCAGCGGAGGGGCGGGGGGGCATGTAGAGACCCAGTACTTC. Encoded protein: CASSGGAGGHVETQYF.